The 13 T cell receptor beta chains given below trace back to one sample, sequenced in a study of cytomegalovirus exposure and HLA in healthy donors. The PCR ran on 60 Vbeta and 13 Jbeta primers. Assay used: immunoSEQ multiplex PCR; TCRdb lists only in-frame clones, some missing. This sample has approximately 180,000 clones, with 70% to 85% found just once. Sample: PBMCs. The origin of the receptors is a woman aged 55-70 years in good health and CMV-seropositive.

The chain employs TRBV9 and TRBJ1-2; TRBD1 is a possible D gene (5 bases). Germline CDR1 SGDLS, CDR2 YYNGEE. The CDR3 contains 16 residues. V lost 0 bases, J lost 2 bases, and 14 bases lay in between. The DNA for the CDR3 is TGTGCCAGCAGCGTAGGAGGCAGGGCGGTAAACTATGGCTACACCTTC. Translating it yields CASSVGGRAVNYGYTF.

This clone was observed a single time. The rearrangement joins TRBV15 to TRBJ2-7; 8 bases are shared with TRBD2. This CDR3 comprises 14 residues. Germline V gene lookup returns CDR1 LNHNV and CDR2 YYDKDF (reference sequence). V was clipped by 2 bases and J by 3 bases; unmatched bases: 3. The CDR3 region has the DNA TGTGCCACCAGCAGAAAAGCGGGAGACTACGAGCAGTACTTC. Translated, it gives CATSRKAGDYEQYF.

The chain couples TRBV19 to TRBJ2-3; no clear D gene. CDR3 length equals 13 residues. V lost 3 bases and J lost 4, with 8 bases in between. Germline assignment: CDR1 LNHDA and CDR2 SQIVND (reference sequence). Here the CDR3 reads CASSMVQADTQYF. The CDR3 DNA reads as TGTGCCAGTAGTATGGTCCAGGCAGATACGCAGTATTTT.

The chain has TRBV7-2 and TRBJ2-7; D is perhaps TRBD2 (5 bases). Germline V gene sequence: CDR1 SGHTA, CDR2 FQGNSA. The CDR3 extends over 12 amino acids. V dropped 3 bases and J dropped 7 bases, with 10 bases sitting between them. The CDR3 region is CASSLRVGEQYF. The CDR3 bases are TGTGCCAGCAGCTTGAGGGTGGGAGAGCAGTACTTC.

The CDR3 nucleotides read TGTGCCAGCACCTGGGGGGTCAGTGGATCCCTCGTGCGAGCCGCTTTCTTT. It translates to CASTWGVSGSLVRAAFF. The genes are TRBV28 and TRBJ1-1; a possible D gene is TRBD1 (5 bases). Trimming left V 7 bases short and J 11 bases short, with 32 bases between. CDR3 size: 17 residues. CDR1 and CDR2 from the germline V gene are MDHEN and SYDVKM.

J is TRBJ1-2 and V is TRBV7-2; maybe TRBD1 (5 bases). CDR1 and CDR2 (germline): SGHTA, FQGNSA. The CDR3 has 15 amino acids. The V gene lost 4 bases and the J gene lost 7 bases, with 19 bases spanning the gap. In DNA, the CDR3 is TGTGCCAGCAGCTACCTGGACACTTTCGGCGTTGGCTACACCTTC. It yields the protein CASSYLDTFGVGYTF.

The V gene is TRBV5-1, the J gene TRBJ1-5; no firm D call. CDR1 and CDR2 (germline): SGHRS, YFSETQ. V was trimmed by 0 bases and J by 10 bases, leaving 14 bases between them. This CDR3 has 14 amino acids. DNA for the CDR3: TGCGCCAGCAGCTTGGACAGTCAACATCGACCCCAGCATTTT. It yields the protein CASSLDSQHRPQHF. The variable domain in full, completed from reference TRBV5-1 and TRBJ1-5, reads KAGVTQTPRYLIKTRGQQVTLSCSPISGHRSVSWYQQTPGQGLQFLFEYFSETQRNKGNFPGRFSGRQFSNSRSEMNVSTLELGDSALYLCASSLDSQHRPQHFGDGTRLSIL.

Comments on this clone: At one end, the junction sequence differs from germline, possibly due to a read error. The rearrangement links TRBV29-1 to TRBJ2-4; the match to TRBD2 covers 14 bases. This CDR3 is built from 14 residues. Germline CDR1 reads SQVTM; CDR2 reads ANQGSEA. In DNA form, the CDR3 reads TGCAGCGTTGAGACTAGCGGGGGGGAAAACAGTCAGTACTTC. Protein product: CSVETSGGENSQYF. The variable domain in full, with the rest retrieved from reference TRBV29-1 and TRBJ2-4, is SAVISQKPSRDICQRGTSLTIQCQVDSQVTMMFWYRQQPGQSLTLIATANQGSEATYESGFVIDKFPISRPNLTFSTLTVSNMSPEDSSIYLCSVETSGGENSQYFGAGTRLSVL.

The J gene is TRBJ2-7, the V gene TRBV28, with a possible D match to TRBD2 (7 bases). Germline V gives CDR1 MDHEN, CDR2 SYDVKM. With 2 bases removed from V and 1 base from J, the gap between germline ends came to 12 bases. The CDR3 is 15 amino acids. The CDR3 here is CASSLGGAWSYEQYF. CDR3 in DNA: TGTGCCAGCAGTTTAGGGGGGGCATGGTCCTACGAGCAGTACTTC.

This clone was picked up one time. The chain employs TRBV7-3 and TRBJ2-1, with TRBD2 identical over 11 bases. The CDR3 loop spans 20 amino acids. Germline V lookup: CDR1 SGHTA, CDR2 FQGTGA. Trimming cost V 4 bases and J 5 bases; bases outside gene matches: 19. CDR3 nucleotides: TGTGCCAGCAGCTCTCCCGGGACTAGCGGAACGACGAGCCCTAACAATGAGCAGTTCTTC. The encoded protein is CASSSPGTSGTTSPNNEQFF.

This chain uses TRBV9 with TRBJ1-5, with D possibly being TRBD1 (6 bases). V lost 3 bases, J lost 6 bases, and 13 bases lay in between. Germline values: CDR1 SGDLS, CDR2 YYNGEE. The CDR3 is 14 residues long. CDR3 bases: TGTGCCAGCAGCGCAGACAGGTCGGGTCAGCCCCAGCATTTT. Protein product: CASSADRSGQPQHF. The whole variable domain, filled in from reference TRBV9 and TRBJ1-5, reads DSGVTQTPKHLITATGQRVTLRCSPRSGDLSVYWYQQSLDQGLQFLIQYYNGEERAKGNILERFSAQQFPDLHSELNLSSLELGDSALYFCASSADRSGQPQHFGDGTRLSIL.

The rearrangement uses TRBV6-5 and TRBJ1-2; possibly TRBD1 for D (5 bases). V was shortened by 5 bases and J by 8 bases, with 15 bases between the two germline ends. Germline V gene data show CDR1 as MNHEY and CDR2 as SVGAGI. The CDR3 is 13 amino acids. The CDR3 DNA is TGTGCCAGCAGTGCTCAGGGTCGTGGCGGCTACACCTTC. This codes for CASSAQGRGGYTF.

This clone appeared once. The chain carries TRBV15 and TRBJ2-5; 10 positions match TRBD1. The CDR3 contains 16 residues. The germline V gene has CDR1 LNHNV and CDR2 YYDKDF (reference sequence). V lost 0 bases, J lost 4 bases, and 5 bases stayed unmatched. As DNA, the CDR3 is TGTGCCACCAGCAGAGATAGGGGACAGGGGAGAGAGACCCAGTACTTC. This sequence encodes CATSRDRGQGRETQYF.